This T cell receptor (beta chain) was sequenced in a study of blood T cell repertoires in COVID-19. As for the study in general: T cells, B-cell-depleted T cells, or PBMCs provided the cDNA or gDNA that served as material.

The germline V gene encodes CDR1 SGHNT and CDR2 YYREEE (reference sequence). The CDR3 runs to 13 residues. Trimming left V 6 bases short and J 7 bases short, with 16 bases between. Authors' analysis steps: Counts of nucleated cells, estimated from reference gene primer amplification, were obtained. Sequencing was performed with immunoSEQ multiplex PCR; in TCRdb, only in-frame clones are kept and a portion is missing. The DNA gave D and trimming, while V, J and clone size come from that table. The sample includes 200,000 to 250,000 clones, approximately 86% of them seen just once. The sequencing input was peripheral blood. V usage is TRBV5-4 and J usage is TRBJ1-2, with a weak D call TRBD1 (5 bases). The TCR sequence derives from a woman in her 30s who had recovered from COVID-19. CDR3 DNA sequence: TGTGCCAGCAACCCTGGCGGGGCTGGTGGCTACACCTTC. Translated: CASNPGGAGGYTF. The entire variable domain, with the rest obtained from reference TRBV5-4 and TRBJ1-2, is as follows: ETGVTQSPTHLIKTRGQQVTLRCSSQSGHNTVSWYQQALGQGPQFIFQYYREEENGRGNFPPRFSGLQFPNYSSELNVNALELDDSALYLCASNPGGAGGYTFGSGTRLTVV.